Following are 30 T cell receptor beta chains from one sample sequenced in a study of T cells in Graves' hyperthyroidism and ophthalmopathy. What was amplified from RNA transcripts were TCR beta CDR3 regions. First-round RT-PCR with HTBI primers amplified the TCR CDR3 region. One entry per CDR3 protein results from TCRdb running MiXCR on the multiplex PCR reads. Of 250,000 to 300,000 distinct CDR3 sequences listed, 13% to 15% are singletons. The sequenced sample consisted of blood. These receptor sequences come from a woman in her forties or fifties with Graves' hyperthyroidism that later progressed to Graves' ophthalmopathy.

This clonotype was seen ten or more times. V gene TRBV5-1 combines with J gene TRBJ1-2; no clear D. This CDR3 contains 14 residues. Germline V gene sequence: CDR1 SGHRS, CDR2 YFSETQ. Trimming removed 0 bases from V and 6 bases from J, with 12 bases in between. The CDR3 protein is CASSLALRGHGYTF. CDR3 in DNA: TGCGCCAGCAGCTTGGCCTTAAGAGGGCATGGCTACACCTTC.

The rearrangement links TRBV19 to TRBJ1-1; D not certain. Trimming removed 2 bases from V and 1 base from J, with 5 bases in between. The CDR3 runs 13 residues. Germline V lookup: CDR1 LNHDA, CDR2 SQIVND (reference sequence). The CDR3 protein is CASSIKRNTEAFF. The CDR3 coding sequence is TGTGCCAGTAGTATAAAGAGGAACACTGAAGCTTTCTTT.

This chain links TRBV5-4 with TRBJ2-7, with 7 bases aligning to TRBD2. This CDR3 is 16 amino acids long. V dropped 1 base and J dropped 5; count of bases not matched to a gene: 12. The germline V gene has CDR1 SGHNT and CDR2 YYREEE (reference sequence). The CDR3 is CASSLWLADSPNEQYF. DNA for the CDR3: TGTGCCAGCAGCTTGTGGCTAGCGGACTCCCCAAACGAGCAGTACTTC.

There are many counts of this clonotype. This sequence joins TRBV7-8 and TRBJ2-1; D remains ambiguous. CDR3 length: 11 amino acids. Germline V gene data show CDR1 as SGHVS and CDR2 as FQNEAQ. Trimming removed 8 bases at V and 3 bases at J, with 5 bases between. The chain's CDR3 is CASVFYNEQFF. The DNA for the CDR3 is TGTGCCAGCGTTTTCTACAATGAGCAGTTCTTC.

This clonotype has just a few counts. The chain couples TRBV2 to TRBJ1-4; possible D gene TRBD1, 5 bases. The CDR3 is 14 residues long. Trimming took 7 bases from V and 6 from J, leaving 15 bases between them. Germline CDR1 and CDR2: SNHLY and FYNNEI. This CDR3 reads CASIAGSFDEKLFF. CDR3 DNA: TGTGCCAGCATCGCAGGGAGTTTTGATGAAAAACTGTTTTTT.

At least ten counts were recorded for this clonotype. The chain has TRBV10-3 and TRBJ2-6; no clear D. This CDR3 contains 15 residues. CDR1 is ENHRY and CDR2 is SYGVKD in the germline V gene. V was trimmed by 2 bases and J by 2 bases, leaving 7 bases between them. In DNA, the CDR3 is TGTGCCATCAGTGAGCCGTCGGCTGGGGCCAACGTCCTGACTTTC. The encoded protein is CAISEPSAGANVLTF.

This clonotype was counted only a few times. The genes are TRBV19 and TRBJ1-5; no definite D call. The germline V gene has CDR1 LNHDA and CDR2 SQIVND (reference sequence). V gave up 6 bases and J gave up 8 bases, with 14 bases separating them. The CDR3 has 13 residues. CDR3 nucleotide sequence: TGTGCCAGTAGCCCGACCAACGGGGAGCCCCAGCATTTT. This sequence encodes CASSPTNGEPQHF.

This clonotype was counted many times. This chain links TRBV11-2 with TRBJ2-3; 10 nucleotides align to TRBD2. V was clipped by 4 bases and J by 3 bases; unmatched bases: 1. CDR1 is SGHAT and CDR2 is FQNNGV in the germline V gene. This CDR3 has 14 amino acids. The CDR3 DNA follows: TGTGCCAGCAGCTCGACTAGCGGGACAGATACGCAGTATTTT. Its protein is CASSSTSGTDTQYF.

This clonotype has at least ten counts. CDR3 amino acids: CASSQDSPWTGGNEKLFF. CDR3 sequence (DNA): TGTGCCAGCAGCCAAGATAGCCCATGGACAGGGGGGAATGAAAAACTGTTTTTT. The V call is TRBV3-1, the J call TRBJ1-4; TRBD1 matches at 10 bases. Germline CDR1 reads LGHDT; CDR2 reads YNNKEL (reference sequence). Trimming removed 0 bases from V and 5 bases from J; junction bases left unmatched: 9. The CDR3 runs 18 residues.

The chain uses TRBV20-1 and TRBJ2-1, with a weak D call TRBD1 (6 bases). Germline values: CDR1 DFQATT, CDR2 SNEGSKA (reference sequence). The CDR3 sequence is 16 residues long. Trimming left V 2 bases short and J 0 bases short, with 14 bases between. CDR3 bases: TGCAGTGCTAGAAGGACAGTCGACAGCTCCTACAATGAGCAGTTCTTC. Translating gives CSARRTVDSSYNEQFF.

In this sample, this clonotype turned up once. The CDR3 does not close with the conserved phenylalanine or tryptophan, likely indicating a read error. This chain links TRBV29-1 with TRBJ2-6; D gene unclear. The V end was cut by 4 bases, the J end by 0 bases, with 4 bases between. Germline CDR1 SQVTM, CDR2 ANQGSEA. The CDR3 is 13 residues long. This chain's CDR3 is CSVGISGANVLTL. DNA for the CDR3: TGCAGCGTTGGCATCTCTGGGGCCAACGTCCTGACTTTA.

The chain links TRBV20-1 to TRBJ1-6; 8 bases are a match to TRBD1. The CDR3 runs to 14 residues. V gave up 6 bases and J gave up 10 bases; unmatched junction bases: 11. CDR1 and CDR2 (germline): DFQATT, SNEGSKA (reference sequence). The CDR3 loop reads CSAQGGQGLSPLHF. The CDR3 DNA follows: TGCAGTGCACAGGGGGGGCAGGGGTTGTCACCCCTCCACTTT.

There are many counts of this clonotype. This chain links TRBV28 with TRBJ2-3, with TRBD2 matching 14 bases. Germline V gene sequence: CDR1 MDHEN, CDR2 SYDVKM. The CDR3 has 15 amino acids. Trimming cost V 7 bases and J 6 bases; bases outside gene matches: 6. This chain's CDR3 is CASMTSGRAGDTQYF. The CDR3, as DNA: TGTGCCAGCATGACTAGCGGGAGGGCGGGGGATACGCAGTATTTT.

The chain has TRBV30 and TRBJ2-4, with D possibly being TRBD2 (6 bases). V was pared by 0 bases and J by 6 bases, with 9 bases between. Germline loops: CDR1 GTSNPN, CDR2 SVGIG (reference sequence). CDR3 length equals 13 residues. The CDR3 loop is CAWSVRGGNIQYF. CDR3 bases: TGTGCCTGGAGTGTGCGGGGAGGAAACATTCAGTACTTC.

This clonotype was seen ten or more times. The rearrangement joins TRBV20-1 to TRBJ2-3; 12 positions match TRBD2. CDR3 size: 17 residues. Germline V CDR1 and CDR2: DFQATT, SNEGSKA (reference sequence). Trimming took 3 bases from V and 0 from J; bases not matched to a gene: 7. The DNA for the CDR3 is TGCAGTGCTAGCGGACTAGCGGGATCCCCTAGCACAGATACGCAGTATTTT. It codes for CSASGLAGSPSTDTQYF.

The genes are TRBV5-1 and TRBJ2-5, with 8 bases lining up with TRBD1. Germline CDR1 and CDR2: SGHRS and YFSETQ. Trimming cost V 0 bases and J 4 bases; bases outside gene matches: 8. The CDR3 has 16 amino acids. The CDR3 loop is CASSLEGRGQIETQYF. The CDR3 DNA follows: TGCGCCAGCAGCTTGGAGGGCAGGGGGCAAATAGAGACCCAGTACTTC. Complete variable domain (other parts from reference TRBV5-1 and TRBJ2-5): KAGVTQTPRYLIKTRGQQVTLSCSPISGHRSVSWYQQTPGQGLQFLFEYFSETQRNKGNFPGRFSGRQFSNSRSEMNVSTLELGDSALYLCASSLEGRGQIETQYFGPGTRLLVL.

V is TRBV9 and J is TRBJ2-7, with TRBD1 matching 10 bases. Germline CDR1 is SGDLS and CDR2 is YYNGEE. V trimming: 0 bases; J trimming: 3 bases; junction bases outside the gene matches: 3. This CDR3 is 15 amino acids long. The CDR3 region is CASSVGQGAVYEQYF. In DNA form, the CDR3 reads TGTGCCAGCAGCGTAGGACAGGGGGCGGTCTACGAGCAGTACTTC.

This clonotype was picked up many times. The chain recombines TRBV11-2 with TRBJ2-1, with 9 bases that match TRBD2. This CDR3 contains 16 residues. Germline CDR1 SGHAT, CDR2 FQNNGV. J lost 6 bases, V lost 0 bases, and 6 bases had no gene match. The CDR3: CASSLDPGLAANEQFF. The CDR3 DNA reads TGTGCCAGCAGCTTAGATCCGGGACTAGCTGCCAATGAGCAGTTCTTC.

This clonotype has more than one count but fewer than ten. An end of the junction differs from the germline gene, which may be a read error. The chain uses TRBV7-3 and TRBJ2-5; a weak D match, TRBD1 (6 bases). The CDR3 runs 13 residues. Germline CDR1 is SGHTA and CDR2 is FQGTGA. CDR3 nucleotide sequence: TGTGCCAGCGGCTTAGCAGGGGAAGAGACCCAGTACTTC. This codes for CASGLAGEETQYF.

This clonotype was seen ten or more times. The chain's CDR3 is CATSRDQGGDPLHF. The CDR3, as DNA: TGTGCCACCAGCAGGGATCAGGGGGGAGACCCCCTCCACTTT. J is TRBJ1-6 and V is TRBV15, with 7 bases matching TRBD1. Germline V gene lookup returns CDR1 LNHNV and CDR2 YYDKDF (reference sequence). The CDR3 loop spans 14 amino acids. The trim removed 3 bases at V and 13 bases at J, leaving 9 bases unmatched.

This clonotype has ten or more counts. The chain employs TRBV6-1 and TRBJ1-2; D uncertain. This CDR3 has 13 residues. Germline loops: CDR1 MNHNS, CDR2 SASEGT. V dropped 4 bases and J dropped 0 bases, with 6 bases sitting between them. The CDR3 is CASSGLANYGYTF. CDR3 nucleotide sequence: TGTGCCAGCAGTGGCCTGGCTAACTATGGCTACACCTTC.

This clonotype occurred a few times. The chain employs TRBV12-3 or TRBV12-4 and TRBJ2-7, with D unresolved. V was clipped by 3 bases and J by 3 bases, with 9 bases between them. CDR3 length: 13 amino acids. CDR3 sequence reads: CASSFGVGYEQYF. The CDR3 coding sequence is TGTGCCAGCAGTTTTGGGGTGGGCTACGAGCAGTACTTC.

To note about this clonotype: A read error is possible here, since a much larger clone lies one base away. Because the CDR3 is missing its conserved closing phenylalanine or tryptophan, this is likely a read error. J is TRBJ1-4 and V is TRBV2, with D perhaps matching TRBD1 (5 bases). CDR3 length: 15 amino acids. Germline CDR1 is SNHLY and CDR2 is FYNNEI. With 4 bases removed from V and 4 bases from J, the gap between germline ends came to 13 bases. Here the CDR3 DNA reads TGTGCCAGCAGTGGCCCCGGACACCTTAATGAAAAACTGTTTTCT. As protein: CASSGPGHLNEKLFS.

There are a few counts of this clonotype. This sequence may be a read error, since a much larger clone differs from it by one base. The CDR3 coding sequence is TGTGCCAGCAGTGAAACAAGGGGGACTGAAGCTTTCTTT. Encoded protein: CASSETRGTEAFF. The rearrangement joins TRBV12-3 or TRBV12-4 to TRBJ1-1, with D maybe TRBD1 (6 bases). V was cut by 5 bases and J by 5 bases, with 12 bases left in between. The CDR3 contains 13 residues.

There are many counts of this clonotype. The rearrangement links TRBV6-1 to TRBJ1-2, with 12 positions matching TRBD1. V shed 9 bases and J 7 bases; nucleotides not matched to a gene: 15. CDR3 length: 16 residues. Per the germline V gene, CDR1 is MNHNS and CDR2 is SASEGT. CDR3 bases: TGTGCCAGTAGGGCGGACGAGGGACAGGGGGCAAGTGGCTACACCTTC. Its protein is CASRADEGQGASGYTF.

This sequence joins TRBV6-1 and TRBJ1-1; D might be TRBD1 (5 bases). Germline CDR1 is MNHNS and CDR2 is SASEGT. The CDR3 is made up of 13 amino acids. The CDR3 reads CVGNTGRNTEAFF. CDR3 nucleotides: TGTGTCGGCAATACGGGACGCAACACTGAAGCTTTCTTT.

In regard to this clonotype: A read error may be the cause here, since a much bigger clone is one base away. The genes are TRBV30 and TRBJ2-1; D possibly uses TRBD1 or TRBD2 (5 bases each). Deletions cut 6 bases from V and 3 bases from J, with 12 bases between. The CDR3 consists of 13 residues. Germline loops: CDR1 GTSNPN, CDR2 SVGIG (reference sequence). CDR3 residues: CACDGAHYNEQFF. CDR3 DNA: TGTGCCTGCGACGGGGCCCACTACAATGAGCAGTTCTTC. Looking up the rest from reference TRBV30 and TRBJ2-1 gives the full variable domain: SQTIHQWPATLVQPVGSPLSLECTVEGTSNPNLYWYRQAAGRGLQLLFYSVGIGQISSEVPQNLSASRPQDRQFILSSKKLLLSDSGFYLCACDGAHYNEQFFGPGTRLTVL.

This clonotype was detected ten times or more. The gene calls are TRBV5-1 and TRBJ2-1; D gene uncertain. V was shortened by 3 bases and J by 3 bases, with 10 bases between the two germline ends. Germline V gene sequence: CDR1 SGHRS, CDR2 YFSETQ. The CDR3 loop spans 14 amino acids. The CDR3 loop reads CASSSRTDYNEQFF. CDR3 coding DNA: TGCGCCAGCAGCTCCAGGACGGACTACAATGAGCAGTTCTTC.

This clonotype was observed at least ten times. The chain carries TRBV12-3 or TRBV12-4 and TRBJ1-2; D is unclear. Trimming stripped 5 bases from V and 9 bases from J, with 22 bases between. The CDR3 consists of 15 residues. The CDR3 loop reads CASSPRSSPGSSYTF. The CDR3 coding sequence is TGTGCCAGCAGTCCCAGGAGTAGTCCGGGTAGTAGCTACACCTTC.

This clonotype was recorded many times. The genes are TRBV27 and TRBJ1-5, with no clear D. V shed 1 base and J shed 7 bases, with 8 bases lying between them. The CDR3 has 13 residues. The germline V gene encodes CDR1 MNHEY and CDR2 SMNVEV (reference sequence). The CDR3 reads CASSLLPGQPQHF. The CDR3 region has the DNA TGTGCCAGCAGTTTATTACCGGGGCAGCCCCAGCATTTT.